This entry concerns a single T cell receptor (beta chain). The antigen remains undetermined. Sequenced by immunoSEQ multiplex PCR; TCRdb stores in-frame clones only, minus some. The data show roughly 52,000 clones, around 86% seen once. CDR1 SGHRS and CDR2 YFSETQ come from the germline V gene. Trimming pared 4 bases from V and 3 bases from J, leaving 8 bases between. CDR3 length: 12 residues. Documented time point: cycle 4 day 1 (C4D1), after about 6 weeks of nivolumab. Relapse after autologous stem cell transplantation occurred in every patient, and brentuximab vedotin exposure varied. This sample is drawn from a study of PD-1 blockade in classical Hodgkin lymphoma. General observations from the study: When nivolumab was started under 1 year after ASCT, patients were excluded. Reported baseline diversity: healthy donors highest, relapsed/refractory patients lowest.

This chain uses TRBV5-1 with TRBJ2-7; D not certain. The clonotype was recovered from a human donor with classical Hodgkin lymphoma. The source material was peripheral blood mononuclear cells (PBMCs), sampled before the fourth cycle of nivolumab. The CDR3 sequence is CASSPPSYEQYF. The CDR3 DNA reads TGCGCCAGCAGCCCTCCAAGCTACGAGCAGTACTTC.